These 11 T cell receptor beta chains were sequenced from one sample in a study of blood T cell repertoires in COVID-19. Sequencing used immunoSEQ multiplex PCR; TCRdb keeps in-frame clones, though not all of them. The profile covers hundreds of thousands of clones, with roughly 85% appearing a single time and approximately 2.6% taken by the ten largest. The sample consisted of peripheral blood. The receptors were gathered from a woman in her seventies with active or convalescent COVID-19.

This chain links TRBV28 with TRBJ2-3, with D tentatively TRBD2 (7 bases). V lost 2 bases and J lost 0, with 12 bases in between. The CDR3 is 16 amino acids. Germline V gives CDR1 MDHEN, CDR2 SYDVKM. The CDR3 nucleotides are TGTGCCAGCAGTTTACGGGGGGCCGAGAGCACAGATACGCAGTATTTT. Translated: CASSLRGAESTDTQYF.

The chain is built from TRBV11-2 and TRBJ1-6; TRBD1 aligns across 8 bases. Looked up from germline, CDR1 is SGHAT and CDR2 is FQNNGV. CDR3 size: 13 residues. The V gene end was trimmed by 6 bases and the J gene end by 9 bases; junction bases not matched to a gene: 4. Here the CDR3 reads CASREQGGSPLHF. DNA for the CDR3: TGTGCCAGCAGGGAACAGGGGGGTTCACCCCTCCACTTT.

The chain has TRBV4-3 and TRBJ2-2; maybe TRBD1 (6 bases). The CDR3 extends over 16 amino acids. V dropped 4 bases and J dropped 4 bases, with 16 bases sitting between them. The germline V gene has CDR1 LGHNA and CDR2 YSLEER. The CDR3 DNA is TGCGCCAGCAGCCCTTATCAAAAACAGGGCACCGGGGAGCTGTTTTTT. Residues: CASSPYQKQGTGELFF.

The CDR3 reads CASSHRVQPQHF. The CDR3 bases are TGTGCCAGCAGTCACAGGGTGCAGCCCCAGCATTTT. The chain employs TRBV6-2 or TRBV6-3 and TRBJ1-5; D may be TRBD1 (6 bases). The length of the CDR3 is 12 residues. Germline loops: CDR1 MNHEY, CDR2 SVGEGT. V was shortened by 5 bases and J by 7 bases, with 9 bases between the two germline ends.

For the CDR3, the DNA is TGTGCTAGTGGTTCCCGACTAGCGGGCCACCAAGAGACCCAGTACTTC. This encodes CASGSRLAGHQETQYF. The chain uses TRBV12-5 and TRBJ2-5, with 10 nucleotides matching TRBD2. Trimming took 4 bases from V and 0 from J; bases not matched to a gene: 5. The germline V gene encodes CDR1 LGHNT and CDR2 FRNRAP. This CDR3 has 16 amino acids.

The chain carries TRBV10-1 and TRBJ2-1; D is ambiguous. CDR3 size: 13 residues. Germline loops: CDR1 WNHNN, CDR2 SYGVQD (reference sequence). The V and J ends lost 4 bases and 2 bases respectively, with 6 bases between them. The CDR3 sequence is CASSVSAYNEQFF. The CDR3, as DNA: TGCGCCAGCAGTGTCTCGGCCTACAATGAGCAGTTCTTC.

The CDR3 DNA follows: TGCGCCAGCAGCTTGGCCGACAGGTACGGCTACACCTTC. This encodes CASSLADRYGYTF. The chain links TRBV5-1 to TRBJ1-2; maybe TRBD1 (6 bases). The length of the CDR3 is 13 residues. The V and J ends lost 0 bases and 8 bases respectively, with 11 bases between them. CDR1 is SGHRS and CDR2 is YFSETQ in the germline V gene.

V usage is TRBV5-4 and J usage is TRBJ2-5; D is unclear. In germline, CDR1 is SGHNT, CDR2 YYREEE (reference sequence). The V gene lost 4 bases and the J gene lost 7 bases, with 17 bases spanning the gap. This CDR3 is built from 14 residues. This CDR3 reads CASSQANYKGTQYF. As DNA, the CDR3 is TGTGCCAGCAGCCAAGCCAACTACAAAGGGACCCAGTACTTC.

The chain has TRBV3-1 (or the pseudogene TRBV3-2) and TRBJ1-4; the match to TRBD1 covers 7 bases. CDR1 is LGHDT, CDR2 YNNKEL, per germline (reference sequence). J lost 5 bases, V lost 4 bases, and 4 bases had no gene match. The CDR3 runs 14 residues. The CDR3 protein is CASSLTGLNEKLFF. Written as DNA, the CDR3 is TGTGCCAGCAGCCTGACAGGGTTAAATGAAAAACTGTTTTTT.

This clone is medium-sized in the sample. The rearrangement links TRBV12-3 or TRBV12-4 to TRBJ2-1; D gene unclear. Trimming stripped 10 bases from V and 6 bases from J, with 10 bases between. The CDR3 extends over 11 amino acids. The DNA for the CDR3 is TGTGCCACCCGAGCCGCCAATGAGCAGTTCTTC. Its translation: CATRAANEQFF.

The rearrangement links TRBV5-1 to TRBJ1-4; a weak D match, TRBD1 (6 bases). Germline V gene sequence: CDR1 SGHRS, CDR2 YFSETQ. V was pared by 1 base and J by 8 bases, with 12 bases between. The CDR3 contains 14 residues. The CDR3 DNA reads as TGCGCCAGCAGCTTGTATGGACAGTCGGAAAAACTGTTTTTT. It translates to CASSLYGQSEKLFF.